The 23 T cell receptor beta chains below all came from one sample that was sequenced in a study of beta chain features in type 1 diabetes (dated by TCRdb to the late 2010s). The library was prepared using the immunoSEQ multiplex PCR assay. The entire amount of isolated RNA was reverse transcribed using the High Capacity cDNA Reverse Transcription Kit, so the sequenced TCRB transcripts were expressed ones. The table comes from immuneACCESS by way of TCRdb, which keeps in-frame sequences with V and J called. Part of the clones is missing from these tables; in studies checked, under half for an unresolved V gene and the rest for unknown reasons. This sample holds about 180,000 clones; about 12% were observed only once. The ten largest clonotypes hold 0.62% of the sample. The sequenced sample consisted of central memory CD4+ T cells from blood. The receptor source for this set is a woman in her late teens or twenties in good health.

The J gene is TRBJ2-2, the V gene TRBV11-2; perhaps TRBD1 as D (5 bases). V was pared by 5 bases and J by 5 bases, with 9 bases between. The germline V gene encodes CDR1 SGHAT and CDR2 FQNNGV. The CDR3 runs 13 residues. The CDR3 DNA is TGTGCCAGCAGCGCGACAGATACCGGGGAGCTGTTTTTT. Its protein is CASSATDTGELFF.

The chain couples TRBV2 to TRBJ2-1; 9 nucleotides line up with TRBD2. The V gene end was trimmed by 7 bases and the J gene end by 10 bases; junction bases not matched to a gene: 14. There are 15 residues in the CDR3. The germline V gene encodes CDR1 SNHLY and CDR2 FYNNEI. CDR3 nucleotides: TGTGCCAGCAAATTGCGGGAGGGCCTGTTGAAGGAGCAGTTCTTC. Translation gives CASKLREGLLKEQFF.

This clone appeared a few times. The chain combines TRBV15 with TRBJ2-1; a possible D gene is TRBD1 (5 bases). The germline CDR1 and CDR2 sequences are LNHNV and YYDKDF (reference sequence). This CDR3 comprises 13 residues. V lost 0 bases, J lost 8 bases, and 8 bases lay in between. The CDR3 DNA follows: TGTGCCACCAGCAGAGATTGGGGCGATGAGCAGTTCTTC. Translation: CATSRDWGDEQFF.

This clone appeared a few times. This chain joins TRBV7-9 and TRBJ1-2, with TRBD1 matching over 12 bases. The CDR3 is made up of 16 amino acids. V trimming: 5 bases; J trimming: 8 bases; junction bases outside the gene matches: 12. The germline V gene encodes CDR1 SEHNR and CDR2 FQNEAQ (reference sequence). CDR3 sequence (DNA): TGTGCCAGCAGCCCACTGCCGGGACAGGGGGCGTGGGGCTACACCTTC. Translation: CASSPLPGQGAWGYTF.

The sample holds a few counts of this clone. This chain joins TRBV6-6 and TRBJ2-7; possibly TRBD1 for D (5 bases). V shed 6 bases and J shed 0 bases, with 12 bases lying between them. The CDR3 consists of 14 residues. CDR1 is MNHNY, CDR2 SVGAGI, per germline (reference sequence). In DNA, the CDR3 is TGTGCCAGCAGACATGGGGCAAGCTCCTACGAGCAGTACTTC. It translates to CASRHGASSYEQYF.

This clone showed up just a few times. J is TRBJ1-4 and V is TRBV5-8, with 7 bases identical to TRBD1. CDR1 SGHTS and CDR2 YDEGEE come from the germline V gene. The CDR3 contains 14 residues. The V gene end was trimmed by 10 bases and the J gene end by 3 bases; junction bases not matched to a gene: 9. The CDR3 loop is CAQDLGQSNEKLFF. The DNA of the CDR3 is TGTGCCCAAGACTTGGGACAGTCTAATGAAAAACTGTTTTTT.

V gene TRBV7-8 combines with J gene TRBJ2-1, with 7 bases lining up with TRBD2. With V trimmed by 3 bases and J by 15 bases, 8 bases remained unmatched. CDR3 size: 12 residues. The V gene's germline CDR1 is SGHVS and CDR2 FQNEAQ. CDR3 sequence: CASSFPAGPGFF. The CDR3 DNA follows: TGTGCCAGCAGCTTTCCAGCGGGGCCAGGGTTCTTC.

CDR3 sequence (DNA): TGTGCCTGGAGACAGGGGGCGACTAATGAAAAACTGTTTTTT. It codes for CAWRQGATNEKLFF. This rearrangement joins TRBV30 to TRBJ1-4; 9 positions agree with TRBD1. Germline V gene data show CDR1 as GTSNPN and CDR2 as SVGIG (reference sequence). The length of the CDR3 is 14 residues. The ends lost 3 bases at V and 2 bases at J; junction bases unmatched: 1.

The V and J genes are TRBV18 and TRBJ2-3, with D perhaps TRBD2 (6 bases). This CDR3 is 17 amino acids long. V gave up 0 bases and J gave up 2 bases, with 15 bases separating them. Germline CDR1 and CDR2: KGHSH and LQKENI. The CDR3 is CASSPPKASAFTDTQYF. For the CDR3, the DNA is TGTGCCAGCTCACCACCCAAGGCTAGCGCGTTCACAGATACGCAGTATTTT. The full variable domain, its missing parts supplied by reference TRBV18 and TRBJ2-3, is NAGVMQNPRHLVRRRGQEARLRCSPMKGHSHVYWYRQLPEEGLKFMVYLQKENIIDESGMPKERFSAEFPKEGPSILRIQQVVRGDSAAYFCASSPPKASAFTDTQYFGPGTRLTVL.

This clone was observed a handful of times. The V call is TRBV2, the J call TRBJ1-5; no firm D call. Germline CDR1 and CDR2: SNHLY and FYNNEI. V lost 4 bases to trimming and J lost 6 bases, with 10 bases between them. This CDR3 has 13 amino acids. The CDR3 DNA is TGTGCCAGCAGTGCGGAGAGTCGTCAGCCCCAGCATTTT. It codes for CASSAESRQPQHF.

This clone was seen more than once but under ten times. The V gene is TRBV9, the J gene TRBJ2-1, with TRBD2 matching 7 bases. CDR1 is SGDLS and CDR2 is YYNGEE in the germline V gene. The J segment lost 8 bases and the V segment lost 0 bases, leaving 8 bases of the junction unmatched. CDR3 length: 15 amino acids. The DNA of the CDR3 is TGTGCCAGCAGCGTAGATGAGGGAGGGCGCGATGAGCAGTTCTTC. This gives the protein CASSVDEGGRDEQFF.

The chain employs TRBV30 and TRBJ1-2; unclear D gene. V shed 4 bases and J shed 4 bases, with 10 bases lying between them. The CDR3 totals 12 residues. Per the germline V gene, CDR1 is GTSNPN and CDR2 is SVGIG (reference sequence). As DNA, the CDR3 is TGTGCCTGGACCAGGCTGGGCTATGGCTACACCTTC. It codes for CAWTRLGYGYTF. Using reference TRBV30 and TRBJ1-2 for the parts outside the CDR3, the full variable domain is SQTIHQWPATLVQPVGSPLSLECTVEGTSNPNLYWYRQAAGRGLQLLFYSVGIGQISSEVPQNLSASRPQDRQFILSSKKLLLSDSGFYLCAWTRLGYGYTFGSGTRLTVV.

This clone was observed a handful of times. The rearrangement joins TRBV28 to TRBJ1-4, with 9 bases aligning to TRBD1. Germline CDR1 and CDR2: MDHEN and SYDVKM. CDR3 size: 15 residues. Trimming removed 5 bases from V and 5 bases from J; junction bases left unmatched: 6. The CDR3: CASSREGQGNEKLFF. The CDR3 DNA sequence: TGTGCCAGCAGTAGAGAGGGACAGGGAAATGAAAAACTGTTTTTT.

The sample holds a few counts of this clone. This sample includes further DNA sequences coding for the same CDR3. The gene calls are TRBV18 and TRBJ1-1, with 8 bases that match TRBD1. CDR1 and CDR2 from the germline V gene are KGHSH and LQKENI. The CDR3 extends over 14 amino acids. V lost 6 bases and J lost 5; bases outside the gene matches: 8. The CDR3 here is CASSQGQGRTEAFF. In nucleotides, the CDR3 is TGTGCCAGCTCTCAAGGACAGGGTCGGACTGAAGCTTTCTTT.

The CDR3 nucleotides are TGTGCCAGCTCCCAACCGGGACTGGGGAACACTGAAGCTTTCTTT. Translation: CASSQPGLGNTEAFF. The V call is TRBV18, the J call TRBJ1-1, with a possible D match to TRBD1 (5 bases). Germline V CDR1 and CDR2: KGHSH, LQKENI. Deletions cut 6 bases from V and 1 base from J, with 15 bases between. There are 15 residues in the CDR3.

This clone was recorded a few times. This rearrangement joins TRBV7-3 to TRBJ2-1; 11 nucleotides align to TRBD2. The CDR3 covers 15 residues. Looked up from germline, CDR1 is SGHTA and CDR2 is FQGTGA. The V segment lost 4 bases and the J segment 6 bases; nucleotides outside the gene matches: 5. CDR3 in DNA: TGTGCCAGCAGCTCCACTAGCGGGAGCTTCAATGAGCAGTTCTTC. This translates into CASSSTSGSFNEQFF.

The sample holds a few counts of this clone. V gene TRBV13 combines with J gene TRBJ2-7; 9 nucleotides match TRBD2. The CDR3 has 15 amino acids. The V gene end was trimmed by 2 bases and the J gene end by 6 bases; junction bases not matched to a gene: 8. The V gene's germline CDR1 is PRHDT and CDR2 FYEKMQ (reference sequence). CDR3 amino acids: CASSLSVAGVGEQYF. The CDR3 DNA reads as TGTGCCAGCAGCTTATCGGTAGCGGGAGTGGGCGAGCAGTACTTC.

This clone was observed a handful of times. This rearrangement joins TRBV19 to TRBJ2-7, with D possibly being TRBD2 (6 bases). In germline, CDR1 is LNHDA, CDR2 SQIVND (reference sequence). The CDR3 length is 15 residues. V was clipped by 6 bases and J by 0 bases, with 15 bases between them. The chain's CDR3 is CASRSGLPSSYEQYF. The CDR3 DNA is TGTGCCAGTAGATCGGGACTCCCGAGCTCCTACGAGCAGTACTTC.

This clone was detected only a few times. The V and J genes are TRBV5-4 and TRBJ2-2; D remains ambiguous. CDR1 SGHNT and CDR2 YYREEE come from the germline V gene (reference sequence). V shed 2 bases and J shed 4 bases, with 24 bases lying between them. CDR3 length: 19 amino acids. The CDR3 loop reads CASSLRSAATFVITGELFF. For the CDR3, the DNA is TGTGCCAGCAGCTTAAGATCCGCCGCGACTTTTGTAATCACCGGGGAGCTGTTTTTT.

There are a few counts of this clone. The V and J genes are TRBV19 and TRBJ1-2; D not certain. CDR1 LNHDA and CDR2 SQIVND come from the germline V gene (reference sequence). This CDR3 region has 13 residues. Trimming removed 4 bases at V and 4 bases at J, with 10 bases between. The CDR3 DNA reads TGTGCCAGTAGTAGTCGACACCTCTATGGCTACACCTTC. Translated: CASSSRHLYGYTF.

The chain links TRBV6-5 to TRBJ2-7; 10 nucleotides agree with TRBD1. Germline V gene lookup returns CDR1 MNHEY and CDR2 SVGAGI. Unmatched junction bases numbered 4, after V lost 0 bases and J lost 2 bases. The CDR3 is made up of 16 amino acids. The CDR3 DNA sequence: TGTGCCAGCAGTTACTCGACAGGACAGGGGGCCTACGAGCAGTACTTC. Protein: CASSYSTGQGAYEQYF.

This clone was counted ten times or more. The CDR3 sequence: CASSYSKGVSYEQYF. CDR3 DNA sequence: TGTGCCAGCAGTTACTCCAAGGGGGTCTCCTACGAGCAGTACTTC. This chain joins TRBV6-5 and TRBJ2-7; possibly TRBD1 for D (6 bases). Trimming took off 0 bases at V and 0 bases at J, with 9 bases between the two ends. Germline loops: CDR1 MNHEY, CDR2 SVGAGI. The CDR3 extends over 15 amino acids.

The chain couples TRBV25-1 to TRBJ1-1; tentative D call: TRBD1 (5 bases). The ends were cut back, 6 bases at V and 7 bases at J, with 15 bases in the middle. Germline lookup yields CDR1 MGHDK and CDR2 SYGVNS. This CDR3 is built from 13 residues. CDR3 sequence (DNA): TGTGCCAGCAGCCCCCCCGGCAGGGATGAAGCTTTCTTT. Residues: CASSPPGRDEAFF.